The 18 T cell receptor beta chains presented below share a single source sample, sequenced in a study of lymphopenia after photon versus proton radiotherapy. TCRdb's table, derived via immunoSEQ multiplex PCR, lists solely in-frame clones and lacks some. The sample consists of about 53,000 clones, approximately 82% of them appearing once. Sequenced material: peripheral blood, taken from a patient treated with photon-based radiotherapy. The receptor source for this set is a man aged 45-65 years with gastric cancer.

The gene calls are TRBV19 and TRBJ2-5; 7 bases map to TRBD1. The end of the DNA is better explained by TRBJ2-7, so the J call may be wrong. This CDR3 is built from 13 residues. CDR1 LNHDA and CDR2 SQIVND come from the germline V gene (reference sequence). In DNA form, the CDR3 reads TGTGCCAGTACTACGCCAGGGGGCTACGAGCAGTACTTC. Encoded protein: CASTTPGGYEQYF.

This chain links TRBV5-4 with TRBJ2-5, with unresolved D. This CDR3 region has 12 residues. The V gene's germline CDR1 is SGHNT and CDR2 YYREEE (reference sequence). V lost 0 bases, J lost 5 bases, and 5 bases lay in between. The CDR3 reads CASSLAPETQYF. CDR3 nucleotides: TGTGCCAGCAGCTTGGCCCCCGAGACCCAGTACTTC.

The V and J genes are TRBV19 and TRBJ2-3; 7 bases agree with TRBD1. CDR3 size: 16 residues. V shed 1 base and J 5 bases; nucleotides not matched to a gene: 9. Germline V gene data show CDR1 as LNHDA and CDR2 as SQIVND (reference sequence). The CDR3 loop reads CASSIGRQGPGDTQYF. The CDR3 coding sequence is TGTGCCAGTAGTATAGGGAGACAGGGTCCAGGAGATACGCAGTATTTT. Using reference TRBV19 and TRBJ2-3 for the parts outside the CDR3, the full variable domain is DGGITQSPKYLFRKEGQNVTLSCEQNLNHDAMYWYRQDPGQGLRLIYYSQIVNDFQKGDIAEGYSVSREKKESFPLTVTSAQKNPTAFYLCASSIGRQGPGDTQYFGPGTRLTVL.

This clone was observed a few times. The J gene is TRBJ2-7, the V gene TRBV28; 9 bases are shared with TRBD1. With 5 bases clipped from V and 5 bases from J, the junction kept 19 bases outside the gene matches. This CDR3 spans 18 amino acids. Germline CDR1 MDHEN, CDR2 SYDVKM. In DNA, the CDR3 is TGTGCCAGCAGTCCGGACAGGGGTTTAGGGGGGAGCGAAGACGAGCAGTACTTC. Residues: CASSPDRGLGGSEDEQYF.

The genes are TRBV11-2 and TRBJ2-5; the D gene is possibly TRBD1 (5 bases). Germline CDR1 is SGHAT and CDR2 is FQNNGV. This CDR3 has 15 amino acids. The V gene lost 0 bases and the J gene lost 4 bases, with 12 bases spanning the gap. The CDR3 loop is CASSLDGQTGETQYF. The DNA for the CDR3 is TGTGCCAGCAGCTTAGATGGACAAACGGGAGAGACCCAGTACTTC.

The CDR3 loop is CASSLGHAGVRSNEQFF. The DNA for the CDR3 is TGTGCCAGCAGCTTAGGGCACGCGGGAGTCCGATCCAATGAGCAGTTCTTC. This chain links TRBV11-1 with TRBJ2-1, with TRBD2 matching over 7 bases. Germline CDR1 SGHAT, CDR2 FQDESV (reference sequence). CDR3 size: 17 residues. V lost 1 base to trimming and J lost 6 bases; unmatched junction nucleotides: 12. Full variable domain (missing parts from reference TRBV11-1 and TRBJ2-1): EAEVAQSPRYKITEKSQAVAFWCDPISGHATLYWYRQILGQGPELLVQFQDESVVDDSQLPKDRFSAERLKGVDSTLKIQPAELGDSAMYLCASSLGHAGVRSNEQFFGPGTRLTVL.

The chain recombines TRBV12-5 with TRBJ1-1, with D maybe TRBD1 (6 bases). Trimming left V 5 bases short and J 0 bases short, with 13 bases between. The CDR3 sequence is 15 residues long. Germline V gene data show CDR1 as LGHNT and CDR2 as FRNRAP. The CDR3 nucleotides read TGTGCTAGTGGTCCCCCCCGGGGGCTGAACACTGAAGCTTTCTTT. Translation: CASGPPRGLNTEAFF. Supplemented by reference TRBV12-5 and TRBJ1-1, the full variable domain reads DARVTQTPRHKVTEMGQEVTMRCQPILGHNTVFWYRQTMMQGLELLAYFRNRAPLDDSGMPKDRFSAEMPDATLATLKIQPSEPRDSAVYFCASGPPRGLNTEAFFGQGTRLTVV.

V usage is TRBV14 and J usage is TRBJ1-2, with D perhaps TRBD1 (6 bases). The V gene's germline CDR1 is SGHDN and CDR2 FVKESK. V was shortened by 2 bases and J by 5 bases, with 15 bases between the two germline ends. The CDR3 is 15 amino acids. The DNA for the CDR3 is TGTGCCAGCAGCCAAATGGGCAGGGGTGCATATGGCTACACCTTC. As protein: CASSQMGRGAYGYTF.

The rearrangement joins TRBV2 to TRBJ2-7, with TRBD2 matching 9 bases. The V gene's germline CDR1 is SNHLY and CDR2 FYNNEI. The CDR3 is 13 amino acids. J lost 5 bases, V lost 6 bases, and 5 bases had no gene match. CDR3 amino acids: CASRREGLNEQYF. The CDR3 DNA reads TGTGCCAGCAGGCGGGAGGGCCTAAACGAGCAGTACTTC.

The chain links TRBV7-2 to TRBJ2-7; 15 bases agree with TRBD2. This CDR3 has 16 residues. J lost 3 bases, V lost 5 bases, and 5 bases had no gene match. CDR1 and CDR2 (germline): SGHTA, FQGNSA. CDR3 protein: CASSRGTSGRIYEQYF. In DNA, the CDR3 is TGTGCCAGCAGCCGGGGGACTAGCGGGAGGATCTACGAGCAGTACTTC.

The V call is TRBV28, the J call TRBJ1-2, with D maybe TRBD1 (5 bases). In germline, CDR1 is MDHEN, CDR2 SYDVKM. Trimming left V 6 bases short and J 5 bases short, with 19 bases between. CDR3 length equals 15 residues. In nucleotides, the CDR3 is TGTGCCAGCAGCCCCACCCGGGGCAGCGCTTATGGCTACACCTTC. It is translated as CASSPTRGSAYGYTF.

The chain uses TRBV27 and TRBJ2-7; D unresolved. The CDR3 is made up of 13 amino acids. From germline, CDR1 is MNHEY and CDR2 SMNVEV (reference sequence). Trimming pared 7 bases from V and 2 bases from J, leaving 12 bases between. CDR3 region: CASTMVRAYEQYF. In DNA form, the CDR3 reads TGTGCCAGCACTATGGTCCGTGCCTACGAGCAGTACTTC.

V is TRBV10-2 and J is TRBJ2-1, with unresolved D. V lost 2 bases, J lost 1 base, and 9 bases lay in between. Germline V gene sequence: CDR1 WSHSY, CDR2 SAAADI. The CDR3 runs to 15 residues. CDR3 protein: CASSESVRSYNEQFF. As DNA, the CDR3 is TGCGCCAGCAGTGAGAGCGTTCGATCCTACAATGAGCAGTTCTTC.

The chain is built from TRBV6-5 and TRBJ2-7, with 13 bases lining up with TRBD2. Trimming cost V 6 bases and J 5 bases; bases outside gene matches: 7. CDR1 and CDR2 (germline): MNHEY, SVGAGI. The CDR3 has 15 amino acids. CDR3 amino acids: CASSQTSGRNDEQYF. The CDR3, as DNA: TGTGCCAGCAGCCAGACTAGCGGGAGGAACGACGAGCAGTACTTC.

V usage is TRBV7-7 and J usage is TRBJ2-1; no firm D call. CDR1 is SSHAT, CDR2 FNYEAQ, per germline (reference sequence). The CDR3 has 15 residues. V lost 5 bases to trimming and J lost 2 bases, with 13 bases between them. In DNA, the CDR3 is TGTGCCAGCAGCCCTCTAGGCGGAGCCTACAATGAGCAGTTCTTC. Its protein product is CASSPLGGAYNEQFF.

The chain employs TRBV25-1 and TRBJ1-2; 9 bases map to TRBD1. V dropped 4 bases and J dropped 8; count of bases not matched to a gene: 14. The CDR3 is made up of 16 amino acids. Per germline, CDR1 MGHDK and CDR2 SYGVNS. CDR3 region: CASSGAGGQGMVGYTF. In nucleotides, the CDR3 is TGTGCCAGCAGTGGGGCAGGGGGACAGGGTATGGTCGGCTACACCTTC.

This chain links TRBV14 with TRBJ1-2, with a weak D call TRBD1 (6 bases). This CDR3 region has 13 residues. Germline V CDR1 and CDR2: SGHDN, FVKESK. V lost 5 bases and J 5 bases, leaving 12 bases between the germline ends. The CDR3 loop reads CASSRGGQYGYTF. The CDR3 coding sequence is TGTGCCAGCAGCAGAGGTGGACAGTATGGCTACACCTTC.

J is TRBJ2-3 and V is TRBV6-5, with D perhaps being TRBD1 or TRBD2 (7 bases each). The CDR3 covers 15 residues. The germline V gene encodes CDR1 MNHEY and CDR2 SVGAGI. V was shortened by 6 bases and J by 5 bases, with 18 bases between the two germline ends. CDR3 in amino acids: CASRTGQPGGDTQYF. CDR3 nucleotides: TGTGCCAGCAGAACGGGACAGCCGGGAGGAGATACGCAGTATTTT.